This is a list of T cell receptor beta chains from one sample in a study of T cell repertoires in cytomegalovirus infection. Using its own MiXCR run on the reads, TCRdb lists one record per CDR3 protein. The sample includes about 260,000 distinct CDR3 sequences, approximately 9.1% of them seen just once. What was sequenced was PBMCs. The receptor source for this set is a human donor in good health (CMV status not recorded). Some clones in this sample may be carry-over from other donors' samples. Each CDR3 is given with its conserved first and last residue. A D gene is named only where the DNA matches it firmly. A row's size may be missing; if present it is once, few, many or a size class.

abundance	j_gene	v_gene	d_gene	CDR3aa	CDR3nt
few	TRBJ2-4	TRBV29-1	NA	CSVVGGKNIQYF	TGCAGCGTTGTAGGGGGGAAAAACATTCAGTACTTC
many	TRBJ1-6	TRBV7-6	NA	CASTPSTGYNSPLHF	TGTGCCAGCACCCCATCGACAGGATATAATTCACCCCTCCACTTT
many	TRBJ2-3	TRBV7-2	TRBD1	CASSLAGQLRGTDTQYF	TGTGCCAGCAGCTTAGCGGGACAGCTTAGGGGCACAGATACGCAGTATTTT
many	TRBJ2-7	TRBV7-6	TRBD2	CASSPGLAAPWEQYF	TGTGCCAGCAGCCCGGGACTAGCGGCGCCCTGGGAGCAGTACTTC
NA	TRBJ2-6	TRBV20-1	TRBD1	CSARSGGAGANVLTF	TGCAGTGCTAGGTCAGGGGGCGCTGGGGCCAACGTCCTGACTTTC
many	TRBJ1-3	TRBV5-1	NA	CASSLGRTVGNTIYF	TGCGCCAGCAGCTTGGGTCGGACGGTTGGAAACACCATATATTTT
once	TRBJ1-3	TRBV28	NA	CASSQGRSEGNTIYF	TGTGCCAGCAGTCAAGGGAGGTCGGAGGGAAACACCATATATTTT
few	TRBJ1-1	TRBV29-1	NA	CSVGARKMNTEAFF	TGCAGCGTTGGAGCACGAAAAATGAACACTGAAGCTTTCTTT
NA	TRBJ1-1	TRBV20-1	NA	CSAAPSVNTEAFF	TGCAGTGCTGCTCCTTCAGTGAACACTGAAGCTTTCTTT
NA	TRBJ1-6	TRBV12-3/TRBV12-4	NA	CASSQLYNSPLHF	TGTGCCAGCAGCCAGCTGTATAATTCACCCCTCCACTTT
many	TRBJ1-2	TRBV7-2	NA	CASSLGAETRYGYTF	TGTGCCAGCAGCTTAGGGGCAGAGACCCGGTATGGCTACACCTTC
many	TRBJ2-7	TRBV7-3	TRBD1	CASSTEGAREQYF	TGTGCCAGCAGCACCGAGGGGGCGAGAGAGCAGTACTTC
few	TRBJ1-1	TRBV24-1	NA	CATPREAFF	TGTGCCACCCCACGTGAAGCTTTCTTT
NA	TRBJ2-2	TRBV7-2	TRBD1	CASSLRAGTGAGELFF	TGTGCCAGCAGCTTAAGGGCCGGGACAGGGGCCGGGGAGCTGTTTTTT
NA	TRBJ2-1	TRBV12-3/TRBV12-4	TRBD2	CASSRSGRAGFNEQFF	TGTGCCAGCAGCAGGAGCGGGAGGGCCGGTTTTAATGAGCAGTTCTTC
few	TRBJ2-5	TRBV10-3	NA	CAIRRDGKETQYF	TGTGCCATCAGGAGGGACGGGAAAGAGACCCAGTACTTC
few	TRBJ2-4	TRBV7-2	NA	CASSFVNIQYF	TGTGCCAGCAGCTTTGTGAACATTCAGTACTTC
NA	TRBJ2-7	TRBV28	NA	CASKEGVSYEQYF	TGTGCCAGCAAGGAAGGGGTGTCGTACGAGCAGTACTTC
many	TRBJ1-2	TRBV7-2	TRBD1	CASSSTGGYGYTF	TGTGCCAGCAGCTCGACAGGGGGGTATGGCTACACCTTC
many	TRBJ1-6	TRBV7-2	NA	CASKPRVTYNSPLHF	TGTGCCAGCAAACCAAGGGTTACCTATAATTCACCCCTCCACTTT
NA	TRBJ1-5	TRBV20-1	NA	CSARGLGTVFGPQHF	TGCAGTGCTAGAGGGCTCGGGACTGTCTTCGGGCCCCAGCATTTT
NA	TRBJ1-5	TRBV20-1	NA	CSARAPGHGSNQPQHF	TGCAGTGCTAGAGCCCCGGGACACGGGAGCAATCAGCCCCAGCATTTT
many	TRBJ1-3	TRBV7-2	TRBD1	CASSSTPGQGGTIYF	TGTGCCAGCAGCTCAACTCCGGGACAGGGCGGCACCATATATTTT
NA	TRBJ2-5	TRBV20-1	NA	CSARDSALAQYF	TGCAGTGCTAGAGATTCCGCTTTGGCCCAGTACTTC
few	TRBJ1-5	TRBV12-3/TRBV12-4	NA	CASSFSGAGQPQHF	TGTGCCAGCAGTTTTTCAGGGGCGGGTCAGCCCCAGCATTTT
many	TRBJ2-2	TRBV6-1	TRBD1	CASSSGTGGANTGELFF	TGTGCCAGCAGCTCCGGGACAGGGGGCGCGAACACCGGGGAGCTGTTTTTT
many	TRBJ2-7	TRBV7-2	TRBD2	CASSLEGGRPLYEQYF	TGTGCCAGCAGCTTAGAAGGCGGGAGGCCCCTCTACGAGCAGTACTTC